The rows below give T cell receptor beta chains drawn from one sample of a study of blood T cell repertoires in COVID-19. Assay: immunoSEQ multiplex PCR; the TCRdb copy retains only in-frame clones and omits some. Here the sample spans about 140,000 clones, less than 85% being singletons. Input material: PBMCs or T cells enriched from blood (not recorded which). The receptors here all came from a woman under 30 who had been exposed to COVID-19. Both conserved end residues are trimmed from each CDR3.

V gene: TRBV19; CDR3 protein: ASSIVSRGISTTGELF
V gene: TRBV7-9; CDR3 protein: ASSLRGEGNEAF
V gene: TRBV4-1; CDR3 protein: ASRSLAGGELVGELF
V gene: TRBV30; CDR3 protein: AWSNTRDEQF
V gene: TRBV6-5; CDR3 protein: ASSPYRGLGEKLF
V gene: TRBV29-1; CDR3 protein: SVGKGQGVIEQY
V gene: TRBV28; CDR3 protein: ASSRLISGGAPYEQY
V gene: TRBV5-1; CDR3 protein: ASSFGLAVQETQY
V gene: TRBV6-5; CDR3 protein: ASSSQGARTPLH
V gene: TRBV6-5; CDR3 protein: ASSYSAGLNSPLH
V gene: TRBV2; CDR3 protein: ASTRGTVQNSPLH
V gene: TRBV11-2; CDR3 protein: ASSLGYRREGLENEQF
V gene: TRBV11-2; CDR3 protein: ASSLVAGASTPLH
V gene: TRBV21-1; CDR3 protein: ASSRKGPGNTEAF
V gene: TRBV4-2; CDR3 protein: ASSRESQGAINIQY
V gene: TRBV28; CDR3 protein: ASSPAAGGTGELF
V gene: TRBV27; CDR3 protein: ASKAEGRLRGQPQH
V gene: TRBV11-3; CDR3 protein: ASSFGTGFMGANTGELF
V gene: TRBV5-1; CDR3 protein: ASRMDSGLSSPLH
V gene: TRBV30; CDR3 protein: AWSSPGQGGKTNEKLF
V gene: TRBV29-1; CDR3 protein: SVEGHVTSTDTQY
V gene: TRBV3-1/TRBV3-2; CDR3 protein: ASSGPGQAGEKLF
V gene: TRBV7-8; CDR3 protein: ASSPGLAGAYNEQF
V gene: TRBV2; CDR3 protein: ASSESRPGQEKLF
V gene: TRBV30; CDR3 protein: AWGRSYNEQF
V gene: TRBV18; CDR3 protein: ASSRQWGYEQY
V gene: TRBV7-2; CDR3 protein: ASSLDGTGQF
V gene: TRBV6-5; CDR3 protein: ASSTTGGGGQPQH
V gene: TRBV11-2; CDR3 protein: ASREGQGAGQPQH
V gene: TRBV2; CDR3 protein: ASSEGAAFSSYEQY
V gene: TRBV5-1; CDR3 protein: ASSFGTDTGELF
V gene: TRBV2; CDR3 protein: ASSASDRAGGYT
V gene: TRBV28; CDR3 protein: ASSFRLRGGKETQY
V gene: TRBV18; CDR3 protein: ASSRELGGKGEEKLF
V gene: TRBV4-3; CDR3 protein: ASSQRRERTDTQY
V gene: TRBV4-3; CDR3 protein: ASSQDQGAGEKLF
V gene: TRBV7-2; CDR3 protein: ASSRTGTLYGYT
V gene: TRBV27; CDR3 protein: ASSFISGWQPQH
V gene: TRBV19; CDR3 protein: ASSIVTVPGNEQF
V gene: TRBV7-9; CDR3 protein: ASSYNSLTNEKLF
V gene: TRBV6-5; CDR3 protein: ASSLGQTYGYT
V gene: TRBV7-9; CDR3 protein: ASSSVGWGTAYNEQF
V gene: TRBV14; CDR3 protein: ASSPTGHLNTEAF
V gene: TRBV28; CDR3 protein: ASSSGTGALFYGYT
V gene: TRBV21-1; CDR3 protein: ASTPARTKRIGYT
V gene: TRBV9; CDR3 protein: ASSAMDSNSPLH